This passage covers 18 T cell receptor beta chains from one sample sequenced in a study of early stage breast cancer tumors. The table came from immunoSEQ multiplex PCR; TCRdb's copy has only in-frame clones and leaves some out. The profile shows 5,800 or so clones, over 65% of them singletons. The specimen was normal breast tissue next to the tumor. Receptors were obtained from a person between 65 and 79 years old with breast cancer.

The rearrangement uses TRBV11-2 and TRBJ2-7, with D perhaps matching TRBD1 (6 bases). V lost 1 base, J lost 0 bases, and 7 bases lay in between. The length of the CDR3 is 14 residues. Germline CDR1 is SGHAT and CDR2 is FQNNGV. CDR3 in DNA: TGTGCCAGCAGCTTAGCAGGGGTCTCCTACGAGCAGTACTTC. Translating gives CASSLAGVSYEQYF.

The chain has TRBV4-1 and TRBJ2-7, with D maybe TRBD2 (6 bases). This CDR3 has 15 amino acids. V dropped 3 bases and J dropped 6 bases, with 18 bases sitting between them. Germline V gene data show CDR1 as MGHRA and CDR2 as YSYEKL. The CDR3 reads CASSHQTLAGSEQYF. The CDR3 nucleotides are TGCGCCAGCAGCCACCAGACTTTGGCCGGGAGCGAGCAGTACTTC.

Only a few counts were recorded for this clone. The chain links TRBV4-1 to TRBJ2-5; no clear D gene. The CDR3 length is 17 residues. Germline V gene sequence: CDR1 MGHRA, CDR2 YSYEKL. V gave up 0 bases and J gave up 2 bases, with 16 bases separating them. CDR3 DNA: TGCGCCAGCAGCCAAGATCCCAAACAGCAAGAACAAGAGACCCAGTACTTC. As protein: CASSQDPKQQEQETQYF.

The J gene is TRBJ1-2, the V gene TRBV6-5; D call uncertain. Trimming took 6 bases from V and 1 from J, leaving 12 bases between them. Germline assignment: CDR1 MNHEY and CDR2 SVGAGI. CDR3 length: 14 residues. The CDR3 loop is CASRTDGINYGYTF. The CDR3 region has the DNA TGTGCCAGCAGGACGGACGGGATTAACTATGGCTACACCTTC.

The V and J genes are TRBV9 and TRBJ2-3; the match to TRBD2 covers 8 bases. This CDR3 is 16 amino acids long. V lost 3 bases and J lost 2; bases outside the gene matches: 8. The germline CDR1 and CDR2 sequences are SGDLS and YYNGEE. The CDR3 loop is CASSATHGRATDTQYF. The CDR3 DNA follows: TGTGCCAGCAGCGCTACCCACGGGAGGGCCACAGATACGCAGTATTTT. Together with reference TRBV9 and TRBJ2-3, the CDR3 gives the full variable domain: DSGVTQTPKHLITATGQRVTLRCSPRSGDLSVYWYQQSLDQGLQFLIQYYNGEERAKGNILERFSAQQFPDLHSELNLSSLELGDSALYFCASSATHGRATDTQYFGPGTRLTVL.

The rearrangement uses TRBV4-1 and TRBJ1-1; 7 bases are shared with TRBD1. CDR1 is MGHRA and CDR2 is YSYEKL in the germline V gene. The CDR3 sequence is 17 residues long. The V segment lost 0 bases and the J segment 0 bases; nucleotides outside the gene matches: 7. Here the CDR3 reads CASSQEDRTLLNTEAFF. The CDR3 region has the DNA TGCGCCAGCAGCCAAGAGGACAGGACGCTCTTGAACACTGAAGCTTTCTTT.

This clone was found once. The CDR3 DNA reads TGTGCCAGCAGCCGGGGGACAGAGCAGCCCCAGCATTTT. Its translation is CASSRGTEQPQHF. The V call is TRBV5-4, the J call TRBJ1-5; TRBD1 aligns across 7 bases. After removal of 4 bases from V and 7 bases from J, the junction contained 5 bases not matched to a gene. CDR1 is SGHNT and CDR2 is YYREEE in the germline V gene (reference sequence). The CDR3 contains 13 residues.

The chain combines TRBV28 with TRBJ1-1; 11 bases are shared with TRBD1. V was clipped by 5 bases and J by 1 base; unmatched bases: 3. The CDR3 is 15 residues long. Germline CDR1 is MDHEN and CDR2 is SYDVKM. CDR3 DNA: TGTGCCAGCAGTGGACAGGGGGCCGGGAACACTGAAGCTTTCTTT. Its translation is CASSGQGAGNTEAFF. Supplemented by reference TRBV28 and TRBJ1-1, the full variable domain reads DVKVTQSSRYLVKRTGEKVFLECVQDMDHENMFWYRQDPGLGLRLIYFSYDVKMKEKGDIPEGYSVSREKKERFSLILESASTNQTSMYLCASSGQGAGNTEAFFGQGTRLTVV.

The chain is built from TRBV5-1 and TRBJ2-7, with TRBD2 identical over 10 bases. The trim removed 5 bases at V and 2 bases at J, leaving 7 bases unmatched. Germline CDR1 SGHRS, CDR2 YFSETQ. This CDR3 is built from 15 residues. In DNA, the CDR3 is TGCGCCAGCAGGTTAACTAGCGGGGACACCTACGAGCAGTACTTC. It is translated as CASRLTSGDTYEQYF.

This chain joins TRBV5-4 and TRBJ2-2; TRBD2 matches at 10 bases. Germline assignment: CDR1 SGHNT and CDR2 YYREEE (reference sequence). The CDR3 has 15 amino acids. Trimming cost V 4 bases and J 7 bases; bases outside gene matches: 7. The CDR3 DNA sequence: TGTGCCAGCAGCCGGTTGGGACTAGCGAACGGGGAGCTGTTTTTT. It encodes CASSRLGLANGELFF.

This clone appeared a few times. CDR3 nucleotides: TGTGCCAGCTCACCACCGAGCTCCTACGAGCAGTACTTC. Amino acids: CASSPPSSYEQYF. V gene TRBV18 combines with J gene TRBJ2-7; no reliable D call. Germline values: CDR1 KGHSH, CDR2 LQKENI. The V and J ends lost 0 bases and 0 bases respectively, with 3 bases between them. CDR3 length: 13 amino acids.

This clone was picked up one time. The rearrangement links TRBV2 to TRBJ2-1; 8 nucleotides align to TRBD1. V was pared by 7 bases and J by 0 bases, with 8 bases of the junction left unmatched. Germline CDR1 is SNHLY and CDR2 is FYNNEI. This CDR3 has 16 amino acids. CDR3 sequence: CASTRTGSGSYNEQFF. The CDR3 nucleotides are TGTGCCAGCACTCGGACAGGGAGCGGCTCCTACAATGAGCAGTTCTTC.

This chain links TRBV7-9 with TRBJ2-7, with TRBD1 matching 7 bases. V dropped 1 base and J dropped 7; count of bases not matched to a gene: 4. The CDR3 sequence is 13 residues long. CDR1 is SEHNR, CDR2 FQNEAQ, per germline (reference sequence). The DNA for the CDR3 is TGTGCCAGCAGCTTAGTAGGGGGCAGGGAGCAGTACTTC. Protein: CASSLVGGREQYF.

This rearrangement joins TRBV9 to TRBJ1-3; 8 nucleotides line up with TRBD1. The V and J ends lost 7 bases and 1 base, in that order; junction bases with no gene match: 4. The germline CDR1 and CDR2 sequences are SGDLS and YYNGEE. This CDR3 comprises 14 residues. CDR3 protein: CASGQGNSGNTIYF. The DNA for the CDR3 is TGTGCCAGCGGACAGGGTAATTCTGGAAACACCATATATTTT.

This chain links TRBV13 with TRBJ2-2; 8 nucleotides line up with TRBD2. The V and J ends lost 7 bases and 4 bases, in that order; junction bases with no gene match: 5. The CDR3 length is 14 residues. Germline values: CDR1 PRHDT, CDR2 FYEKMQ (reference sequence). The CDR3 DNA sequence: TGTGCCAGCATTGGCGGGAGGTCCACCGGGGAGCTGTTTTTT. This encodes CASIGGRSTGELFF.

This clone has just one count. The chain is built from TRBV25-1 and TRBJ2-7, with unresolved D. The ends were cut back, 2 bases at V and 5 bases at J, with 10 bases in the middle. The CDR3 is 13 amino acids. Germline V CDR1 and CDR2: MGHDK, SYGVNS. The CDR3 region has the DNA TGTGCCAGCAGTGAAAGAGGAACCAACGAGCAGTACTTC. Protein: CASSERGTNEQYF.

CDR3 nucleotides: TGTGCCAGCAGGACAGACTATGGCTACACCTTC. Translating gives CASRTDYGYTF. The rearrangement links TRBV28 to TRBJ1-2, with a possible D match to TRBD1 (5 bases). Germline lookup yields CDR1 MDHEN and CDR2 SYDVKM. This CDR3 spans 11 amino acids. With 6 bases removed from V and 3 bases from J, the gap between germline ends came to 5 bases.

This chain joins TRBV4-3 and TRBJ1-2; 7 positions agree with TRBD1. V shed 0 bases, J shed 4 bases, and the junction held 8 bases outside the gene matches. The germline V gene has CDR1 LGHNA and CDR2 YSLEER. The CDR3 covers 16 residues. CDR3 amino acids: CASSQDRGQTIYGYTF. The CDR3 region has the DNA TGCGCCAGCAGCCAAGATCGGGGACAGACCATCTATGGCTACACCTTC.